The 8 T cell receptor beta chains given below trace back to one sample, sequenced in a study of cytomegalovirus exposure and HLA in healthy donors. Vbeta (60) and Jbeta (13) primers were used in the PCR. This table comes from immunoSEQ multiplex PCR, and its TCRdb copy is limited to in-frame clones, with some not included. The data show about 210,000 clones, 75% to 80% seen once. The sample comprised PBMCs. The receptors come from a male donor in good health and CMV-seronegative.

The chain couples TRBV15 to TRBJ1-1; D is unresolved. With 0 bases removed from V and 2 bases from J, the gap between germline ends came to 4 bases. Germline CDR1 is LNHNV and CDR2 is YYDKDF (reference sequence). CDR3 length: 13 residues. The CDR3 sequence: CATSRDTNTEAFF. The CDR3 DNA is TGTGCCACCAGCAGAGATACAAACACTGAAGCTTTCTTT.

The chain carries TRBV5-1 and TRBJ2-3; TRBD1 matches at 7 bases. Trimming removed 4 bases from V and 5 bases from J; junction bases left unmatched: 13. CDR3 size: 16 residues. Germline loops: CDR1 SGHRS, CDR2 YFSETQ. The CDR3 DNA reads TGCGCCAGCAGCAGTACAGGGGCGAAGGGGGTAGATACGCAGTATTTT. Encoded protein: CASSSTGAKGVDTQYF.

The V and J genes are TRBV7-2 and TRBJ2-5; 8 bases match TRBD2. The germline V gene encodes CDR1 SGHTA and CDR2 FQGNSA. The CDR3 is 15 amino acids. The ends lost 5 bases at V and 5 bases at J; junction bases unmatched: 10. As DNA, the CDR3 is TGTGCCAGCAGCCCAAGCGGGGGCGGTGGTGAGACCCAGTACTTC. It encodes CASSPSGGGGETQYF.

This clone was recorded a few times. The chain uses TRBV7-9 and TRBJ1-2; TRBD1 aligns across 10 bases. The CDR3 totals 15 residues. Germline trimming cut 5 bases from V and 4 bases from J; bases unmatched to any gene: 7. Germline CDR1 and CDR2: SEHNR and FQNEAQ (reference sequence). CDR3 nucleotide sequence: TGTGCCAGCAGCGCTAGGGACAGGGGCTTCTATGGCTACACCTTC. The encoded protein is CASSARDRGFYGYTF. The variable domain in full, with the rest retrieved from reference TRBV7-9 and TRBJ1-2, is DTGVSQNPRHKITKRGQNVTFRCDPISEHNRLYWYRQTLGQGPEFLTYFQNEAQLEKSRLLSDRFSAERPKGSFSTLEIQRTEQGDSAMYLCASSARDRGFYGYTFGSGTRLTVV.

This sequence joins TRBV18 and TRBJ2-1, with 7 bases lining up with TRBD1. The CDR3 covers 17 residues. Trimming cost V 4 bases and J 8 bases; bases outside gene matches: 17. Germline V lookup: CDR1 KGHSH, CDR2 LQKENI. The DNA of the CDR3 is TGTGCCAGCTCACACTACCAAGTACAGGGGAGTATGGATGAGCAGTTCTTC. It codes for CASSHYQVQGSMDEQFF.

This clone was observed a handful of times. The CDR3 loop is CASSLSDEQGEEKLFF. The CDR3, as DNA: TGTGCCAGCAGCTTATCGGACGAACAGGGAGAGGAAAAACTGTTTTTT. The chain uses TRBV13 and TRBJ1-4; TRBD1 might be the D (6 bases). The V end lost 2 bases, the J end lost 8 bases, and 18 bases lay between the germline ends. The CDR3 contains 16 residues. Germline V lookup: CDR1 PRHDT, CDR2 FYEKMQ (reference sequence).

The chain couples TRBV5-4 to TRBJ2-2; TRBD2 matches 7 bases. Trimming removed 2 bases from V and 2 bases from J; junction bases left unmatched: 3. CDR3 length equals 15 residues. From germline, CDR1 is SGHNT and CDR2 YYREEE (reference sequence). CDR3 coding DNA: TGTGCCAGCAGCTTAGCGGGACTTAACACCGGGGAGCTGTTTTTT. Amino acid sequence: CASSLAGLNTGELFF.

In DNA form, the CDR3 reads TGTGCCAGCAGAAACGGACAGGGGGGGATTTACAATGAGCAGTTCTTC. Amino acid sequence: CASRNGQGGIYNEQFF. This sequence joins TRBV7-9 and TRBJ2-1; 10 bases align to TRBD1. Per the germline V gene, CDR1 is SEHNR and CDR2 is FQNEAQ (reference sequence). The V segment lost 6 bases and the J segment 4 bases; nucleotides outside the gene matches: 9. The CDR3 has 16 amino acids. The whole variable domain, filled in from reference TRBV7-9 and TRBJ2-1, reads DTGVSQNPRHKITKRGQNVTFRCDPISEHNRLYWYRQTLGQGPEFLTYFQNEAQLEKSRLLSDRFSAERPKGSFSTLEIQRTEQGDSAMYLCASRNGQGGIYNEQFFGPGTRLTVL.